This T cell receptor beta chain came from a study of T cell responses to AZD1222 COVID-19 vaccine. Libraries were prepared by immunoSEQ multiplex PCR; TCRdb keeps only in-frame clonotypes and omits some of them. The repertoire holds approximately 180,000 clones, with 80% to 95% as singletons. CDR1 is MRHNA and CDR2 is SNTAGT in the germline V gene. The V end lost 4 bases, the J end lost 10 bases, and 20 bases lay between the germline ends. The CDR3 loop spans 16 amino acids. The rearrangement links TRBV6-4 to TRBJ1-6; D is uncertain. The sequencing used peripheral blood, collected on day 0 of AZD1222 vaccination. This TCR came from an adult in good health. The CDR3 sequence is CASSASDEREMSPLHF. The CDR3 DNA reads as TGTGCCAGCAGTGCCTCCGATGAGCGGGAGATGTCACCCCTCCACTTT.